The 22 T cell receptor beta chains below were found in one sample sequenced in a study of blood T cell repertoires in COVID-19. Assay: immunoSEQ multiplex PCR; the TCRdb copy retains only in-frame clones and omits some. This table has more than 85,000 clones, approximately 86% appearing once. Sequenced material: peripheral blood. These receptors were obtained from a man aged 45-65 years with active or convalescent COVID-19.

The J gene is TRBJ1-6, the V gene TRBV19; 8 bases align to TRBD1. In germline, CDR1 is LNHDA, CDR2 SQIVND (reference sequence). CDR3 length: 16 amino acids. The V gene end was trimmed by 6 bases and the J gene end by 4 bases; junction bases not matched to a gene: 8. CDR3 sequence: CASRVPGGEYNSPLHF. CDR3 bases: TGTGCCAGTAGAGTCCCAGGGGGCGAATATAATTCACCCCTCCACTTT.

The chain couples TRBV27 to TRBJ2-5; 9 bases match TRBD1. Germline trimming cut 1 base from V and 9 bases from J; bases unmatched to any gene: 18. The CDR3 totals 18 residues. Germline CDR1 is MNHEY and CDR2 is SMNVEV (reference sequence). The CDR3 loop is CASSLYTSGDRGTRAQYF. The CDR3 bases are TGTGCCAGCAGTTTATATACTTCCGGTGACAGGGGGACTCGGGCCCAGTACTTC.

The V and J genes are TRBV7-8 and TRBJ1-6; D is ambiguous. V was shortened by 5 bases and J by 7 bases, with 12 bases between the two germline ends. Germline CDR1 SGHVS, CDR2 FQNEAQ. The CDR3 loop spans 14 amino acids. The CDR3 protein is CASSEAGVNSPLHF. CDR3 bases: TGTGCCAGCAGCGAAGCCGGGGTAAATTCACCCCTCCACTTT.

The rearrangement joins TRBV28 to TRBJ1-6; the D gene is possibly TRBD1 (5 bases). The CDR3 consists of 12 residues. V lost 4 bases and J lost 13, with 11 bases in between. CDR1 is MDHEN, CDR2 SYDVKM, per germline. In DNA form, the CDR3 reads TGTGCCAGCAGTTCCCCCAGGGCTCCCCTCCACTTT. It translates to CASSSPRAPLHF.

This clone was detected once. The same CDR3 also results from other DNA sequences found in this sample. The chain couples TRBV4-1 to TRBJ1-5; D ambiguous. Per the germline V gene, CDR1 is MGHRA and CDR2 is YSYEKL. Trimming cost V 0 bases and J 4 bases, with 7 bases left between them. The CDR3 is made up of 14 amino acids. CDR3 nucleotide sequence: TGCGCCAGCAGCCAAGATAGCGGGAATCAGCCCCAGCATTTT. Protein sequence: CASSQDSGNQPQHF.

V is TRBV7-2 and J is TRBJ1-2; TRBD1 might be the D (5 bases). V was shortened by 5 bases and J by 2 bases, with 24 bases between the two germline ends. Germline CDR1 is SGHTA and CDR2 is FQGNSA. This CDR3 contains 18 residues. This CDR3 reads CASSAPSAGPPGNYGYTF. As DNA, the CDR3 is TGTGCCAGCAGCGCCCCTAGTGCGGGACCCCCGGGGAACTATGGCTACACCTTC.

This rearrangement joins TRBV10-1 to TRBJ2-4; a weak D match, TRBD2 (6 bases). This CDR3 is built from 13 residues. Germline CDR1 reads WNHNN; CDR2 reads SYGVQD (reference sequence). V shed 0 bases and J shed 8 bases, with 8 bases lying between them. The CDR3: CASSESGGDIQYF. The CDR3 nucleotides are TGCGCCAGCAGTGAGTCGGGGGGTGACATTCAGTACTTC.

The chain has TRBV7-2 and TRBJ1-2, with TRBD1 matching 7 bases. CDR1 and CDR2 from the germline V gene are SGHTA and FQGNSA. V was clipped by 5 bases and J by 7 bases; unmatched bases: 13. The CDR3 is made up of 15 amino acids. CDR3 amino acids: CASSPGAGGIGGYTF. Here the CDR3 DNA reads TGTGCCAGCAGCCCCGGGGCAGGGGGAATAGGTGGCTACACCTTC.

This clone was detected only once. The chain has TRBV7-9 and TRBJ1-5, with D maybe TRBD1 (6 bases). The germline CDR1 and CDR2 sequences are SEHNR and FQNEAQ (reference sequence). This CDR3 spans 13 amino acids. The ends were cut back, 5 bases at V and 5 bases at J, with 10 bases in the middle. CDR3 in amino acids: CASSRQDYQPQHF. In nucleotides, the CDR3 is TGTGCCAGCAGCCGACAGGACTATCAGCCCCAGCATTTT.

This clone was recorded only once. CDR3 sequence (DNA): TGTGCCATCAGTGAGAAACTAGCGGGGGGTCCGAACACCGGGGAGCTGTTTTTT. Its translation: CAISEKLAGGPNTGELFF. The chain combines TRBV10-3 with TRBJ2-2, with 12 bases fitting TRBD2. Germline assignment: CDR1 ENHRY and CDR2 SYGVKD. V lost 2 bases and J lost 0; bases outside the gene matches: 4. The CDR3 loop spans 18 amino acids.

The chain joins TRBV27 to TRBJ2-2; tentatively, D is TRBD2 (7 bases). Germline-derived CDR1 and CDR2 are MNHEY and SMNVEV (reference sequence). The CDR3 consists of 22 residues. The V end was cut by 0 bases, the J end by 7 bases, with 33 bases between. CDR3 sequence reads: CASSLSGSRLTYRGAFIGELFF. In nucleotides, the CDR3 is TGTGCCAGCAGTTTATCGGGTTCCCGATTGACCTATCGGGGGGCCTTTATCGGGGAGCTGTTTTTT.

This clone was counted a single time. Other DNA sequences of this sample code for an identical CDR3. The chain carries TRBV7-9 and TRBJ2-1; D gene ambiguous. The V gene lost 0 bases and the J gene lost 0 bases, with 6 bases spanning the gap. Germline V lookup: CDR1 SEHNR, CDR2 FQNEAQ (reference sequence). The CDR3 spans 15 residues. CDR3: CASSLARSSYNEQFF. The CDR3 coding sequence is TGTGCCAGCAGCTTAGCCAGGTCCTCCTACAATGAGCAGTTCTTC.

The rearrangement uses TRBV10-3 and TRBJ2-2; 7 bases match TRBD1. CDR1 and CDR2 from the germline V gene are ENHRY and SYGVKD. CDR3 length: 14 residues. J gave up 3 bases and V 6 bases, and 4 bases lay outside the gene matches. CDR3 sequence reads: CAIRDRVDTGELFF. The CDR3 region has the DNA TGTGCCATCAGAGACAGGGTGGACACCGGGGAGCTGTTTTTT.

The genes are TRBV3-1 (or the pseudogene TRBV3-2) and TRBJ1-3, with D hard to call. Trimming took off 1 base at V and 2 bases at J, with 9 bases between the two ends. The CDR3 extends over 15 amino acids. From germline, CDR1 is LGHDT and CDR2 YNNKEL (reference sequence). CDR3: CASSQVLGAGNTIYF. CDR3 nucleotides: TGTGCCAGCAGCCAAGTCCTCGGGGCTGGAAACACCATATATTTT.

CDR3 loop: CASSVNGSAVNNEQFF. For the CDR3, the DNA is TGTGCCAGCAGCGTAAACGGGTCCGCTGTGAACAATGAGCAGTTCTTC. This chain joins TRBV9 and TRBJ2-1; D is unresolved. CDR1 is SGDLS, CDR2 YYNGEE, per germline. Trimming removed 1 base from V and 5 bases from J, with 16 bases in between. The CDR3 has 16 residues.

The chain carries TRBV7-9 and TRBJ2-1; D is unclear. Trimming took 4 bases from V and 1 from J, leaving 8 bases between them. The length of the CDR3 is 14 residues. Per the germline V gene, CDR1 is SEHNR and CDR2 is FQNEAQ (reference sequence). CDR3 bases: TGTGCCAGCAGCTACCGGGTTTCCTACAATGAGCAGTTCTTC. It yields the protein CASSYRVSYNEQFF.

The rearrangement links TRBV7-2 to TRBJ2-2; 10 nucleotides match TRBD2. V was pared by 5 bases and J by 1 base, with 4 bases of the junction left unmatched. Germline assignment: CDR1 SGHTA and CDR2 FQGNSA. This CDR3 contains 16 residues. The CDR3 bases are TGTGCCAGCAGCGTTGTAGCGGGGGGGAACACCGGGGAGCTGTTTTTT. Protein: CASSVVAGGNTGELFF.

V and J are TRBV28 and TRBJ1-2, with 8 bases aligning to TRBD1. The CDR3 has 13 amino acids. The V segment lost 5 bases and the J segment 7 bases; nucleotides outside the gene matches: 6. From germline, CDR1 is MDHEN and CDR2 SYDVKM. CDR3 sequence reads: CASSPGQVSGYTF. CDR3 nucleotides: TGTGCCAGCAGTCCGGGACAGGTGTCTGGCTACACCTTC.

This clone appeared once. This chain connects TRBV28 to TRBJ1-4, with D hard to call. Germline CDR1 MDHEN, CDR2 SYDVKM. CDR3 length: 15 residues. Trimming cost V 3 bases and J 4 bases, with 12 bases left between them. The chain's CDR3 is CASSFERGFNEKLFF. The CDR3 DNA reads TGTGCCAGCAGTTTTGAAAGAGGGTTTAATGAAAAACTGTTTTTT.

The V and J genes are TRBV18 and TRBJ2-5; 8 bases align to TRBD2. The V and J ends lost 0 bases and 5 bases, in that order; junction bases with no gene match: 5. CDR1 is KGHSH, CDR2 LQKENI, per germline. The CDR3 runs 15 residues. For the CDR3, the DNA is TGTGCCAGCTCACCACCCCAGGGGACTAGGGAGACCCAGTACTTC. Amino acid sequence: CASSPPQGTRETQYF.

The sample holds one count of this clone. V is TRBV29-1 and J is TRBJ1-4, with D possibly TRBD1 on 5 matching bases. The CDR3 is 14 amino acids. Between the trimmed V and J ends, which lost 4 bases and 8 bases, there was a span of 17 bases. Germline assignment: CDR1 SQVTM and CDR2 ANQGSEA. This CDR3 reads CSVVLGQVGEKLFF. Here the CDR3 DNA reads TGCAGCGTTGTATTGGGGCAGGTCGGCGAAAAACTGTTTTTT. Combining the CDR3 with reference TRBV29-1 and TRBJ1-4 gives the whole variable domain SAVISQKPSRDICQRGTSLTIQCQVDSQVTMMFWYRQQPGQSLTLIATANQGSEATYESGFVIDKFPISRPNLTFSTLTVSNMSPEDSSIYLCSVVLGQVGEKLFFGSGTQLSVL.

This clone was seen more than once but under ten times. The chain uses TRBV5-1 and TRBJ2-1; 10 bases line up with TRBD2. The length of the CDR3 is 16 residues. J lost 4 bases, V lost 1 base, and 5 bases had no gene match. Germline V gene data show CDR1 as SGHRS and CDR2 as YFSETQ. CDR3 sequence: CASSLSLAGAYNEQFF. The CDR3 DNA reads TGCGCCAGCAGCTTGTCGCTAGCGGGGGCTTACAATGAGCAGTTCTTC.